There are a few counts of the clone carrying this T cell receptor (beta chain). The germline V and J ends were trimmed by 0 bases and 8 bases, with 13 bases remaining between them. Germline loops: CDR1 PRHDT, CDR2 FYEKMQ (reference sequence). The CDR3 is 14 amino acids. Using RNA transcripts as the source, TCR beta CDR3 regions were amplified. Using the HTBI primer set, a first-round RT-PCR was run on the TCR CDR3. TCRdb reprocessed the multiplex PCR reads via MiXCR and lists one record per CDR3 protein. The sample lists about half a million distinct CDR3 sequences, 20% occurring once. The sample comes from a study of T cells in Graves' hyperthyroidism and ophthalmopathy.

The genes are TRBV13 and TRBJ1-2; tentatively, D is TRBD1 (6 bases). The sequence was collected from a man aged 35-49 years with Graves' ophthalmopathy. The specimen was blood. CDR3 DNA: TGTGCCAGCAGCTTAGGCCCAGGGGCAAGGGGCTACACCTTC. Encoded protein: CASSLGPGARGYTF.